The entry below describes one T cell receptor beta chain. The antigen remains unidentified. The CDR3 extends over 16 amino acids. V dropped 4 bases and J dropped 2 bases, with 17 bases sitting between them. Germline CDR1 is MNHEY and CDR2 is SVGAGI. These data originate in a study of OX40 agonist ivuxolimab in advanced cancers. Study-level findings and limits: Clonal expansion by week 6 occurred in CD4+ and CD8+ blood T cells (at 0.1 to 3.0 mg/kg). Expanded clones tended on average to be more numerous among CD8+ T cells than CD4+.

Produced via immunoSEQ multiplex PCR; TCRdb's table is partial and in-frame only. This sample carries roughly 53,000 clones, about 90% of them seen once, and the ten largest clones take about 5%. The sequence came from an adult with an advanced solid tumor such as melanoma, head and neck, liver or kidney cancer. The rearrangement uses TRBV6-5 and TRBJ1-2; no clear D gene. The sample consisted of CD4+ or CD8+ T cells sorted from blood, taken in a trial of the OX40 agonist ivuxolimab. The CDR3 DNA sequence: TGTGCCAGCAGTTCGCAGCGGGATCCTTGGAACTATGGCTACACCTTC. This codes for CASSSQRDPWNYGYTF.